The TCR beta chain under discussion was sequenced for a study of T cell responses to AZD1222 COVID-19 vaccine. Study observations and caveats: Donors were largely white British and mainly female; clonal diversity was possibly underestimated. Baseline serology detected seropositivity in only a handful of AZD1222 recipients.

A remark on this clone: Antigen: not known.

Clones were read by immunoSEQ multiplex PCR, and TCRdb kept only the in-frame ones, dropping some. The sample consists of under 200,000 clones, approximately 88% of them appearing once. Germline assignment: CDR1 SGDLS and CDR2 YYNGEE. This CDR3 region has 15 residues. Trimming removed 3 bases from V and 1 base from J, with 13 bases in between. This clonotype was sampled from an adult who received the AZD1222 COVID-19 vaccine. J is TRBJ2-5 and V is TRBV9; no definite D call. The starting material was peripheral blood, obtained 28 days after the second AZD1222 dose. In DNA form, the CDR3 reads TGTGCCAGCAGCGCACTTGCCAGAACCCAAGAGACCCAGTACTTC. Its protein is CASSALARTQETQYF.